This T cell receptor (beta chain) comes out of a study of blood T cell repertoires in COVID-19. Profiled with immunoSEQ multiplex PCR; TCRdb holds only in-frame clones, not every one. The sample lists tens of thousands of clones, 65% to 90% seen once, with 1.4% in the top ten. CDR3 length equals 13 residues. Trimming pared 6 bases from V and 4 bases from J, leaving 10 bases between. Germline V lookup: CDR1 SNHLY, CDR2 FYNNEI. Material for sequencing was peripheral blood. The chain links TRBV2 to TRBJ1-3; tentative D call: TRBD1 (6 bases). This receptor was obtained from a woman in her sixties or seventies with acute or convalescent COVID-19. CDR3: CASRAGEGNTIYF. The DNA for the CDR3 is TGTGCCAGCAGGGCAGGGGAGGGAAACACCATATATTTT. The full variable domain, with the rest looked up from reference TRBV2 and TRBJ1-3, is EPEVTQTPSHQVTQMGQEVILRCVPISNHLYFYWYRQILGQKVEFLVSFYNNEISEKSEIFDDQFSVERPDGSNFTLKIRSTKLEDSAMYFCASRAGEGNTIYFGEGSWLTVV.